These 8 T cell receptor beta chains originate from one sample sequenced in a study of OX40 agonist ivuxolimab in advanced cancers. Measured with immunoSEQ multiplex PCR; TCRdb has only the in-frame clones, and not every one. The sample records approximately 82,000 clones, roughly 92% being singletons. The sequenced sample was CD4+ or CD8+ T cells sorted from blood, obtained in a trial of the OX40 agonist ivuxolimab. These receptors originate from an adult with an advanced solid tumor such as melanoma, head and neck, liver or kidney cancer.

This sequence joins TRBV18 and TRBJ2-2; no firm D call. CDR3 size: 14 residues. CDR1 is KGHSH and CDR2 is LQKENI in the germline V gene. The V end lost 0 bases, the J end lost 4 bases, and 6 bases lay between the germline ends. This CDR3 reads CASSPPHVTGELFF. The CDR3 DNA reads TGTGCCAGCTCACCACCTCACGTCACCGGGGAGCTGTTTTTT.

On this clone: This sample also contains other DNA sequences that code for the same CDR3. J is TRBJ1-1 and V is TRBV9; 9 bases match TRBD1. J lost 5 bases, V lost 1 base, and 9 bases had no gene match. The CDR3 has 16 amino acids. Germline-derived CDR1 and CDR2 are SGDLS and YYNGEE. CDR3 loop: CASSVNPRQGETEAFF. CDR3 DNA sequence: TGTGCCAGCAGCGTAAATCCCCGACAGGGGGAAACTGAAGCTTTCTTT. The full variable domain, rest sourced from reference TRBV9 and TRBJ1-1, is DSGVTQTPKHLITATGQRVTLRCSPRSGDLSVYWYQQSLDQGLQFLIQYYNGEERAKGNILERFSAQQFPDLHSELNLSSLELGDSALYFCASSVNPRQGETEAFFGQGTRLTVV.

CDR3 coding DNA: TGTGCCAGCAGTGAAGCGCTGACGAATGGCTACACCTTC. This encodes CASSEALTNGYTF. V and J are TRBV6-1 and TRBJ1-2, with D uncertain. Trimming removed 0 bases at V and 6 bases at J, with 8 bases between. Germline assignment: CDR1 MNHNS and CDR2 SASEGT. There are 13 residues in the CDR3.

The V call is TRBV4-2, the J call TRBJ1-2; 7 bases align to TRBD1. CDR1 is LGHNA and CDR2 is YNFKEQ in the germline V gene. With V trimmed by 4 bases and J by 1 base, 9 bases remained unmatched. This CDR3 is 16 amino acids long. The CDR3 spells CASSREAGTVNYGYTF. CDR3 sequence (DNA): TGTGCCAGCAGCCGCGAAGCCGGGACAGTTAACTATGGCTACACCTTC.

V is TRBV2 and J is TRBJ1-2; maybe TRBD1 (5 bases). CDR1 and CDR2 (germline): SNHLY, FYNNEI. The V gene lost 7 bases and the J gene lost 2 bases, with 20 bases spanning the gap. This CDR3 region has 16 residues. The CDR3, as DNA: TGTGCCAGCACAGGGAACAGTCTACGTACCAACTATGGCTACACCTTC. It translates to CASTGNSLRTNYGYTF.

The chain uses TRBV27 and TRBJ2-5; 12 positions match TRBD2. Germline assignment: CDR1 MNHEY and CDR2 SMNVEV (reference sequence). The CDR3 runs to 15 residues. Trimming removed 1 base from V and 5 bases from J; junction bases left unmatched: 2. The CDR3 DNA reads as TGTGCCAGCAGTTTATATACTAGCGGGAGGGAGACCCAGTACTTC. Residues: CASSLYTSGRETQYF.

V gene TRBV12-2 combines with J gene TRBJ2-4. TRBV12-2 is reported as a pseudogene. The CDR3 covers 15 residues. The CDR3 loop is CASRSRPSGAYIQYF. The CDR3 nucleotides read TGTGCAAGTCGCTCCCGGCCGTCGGGGGCGTACATTCAGTACTTC.

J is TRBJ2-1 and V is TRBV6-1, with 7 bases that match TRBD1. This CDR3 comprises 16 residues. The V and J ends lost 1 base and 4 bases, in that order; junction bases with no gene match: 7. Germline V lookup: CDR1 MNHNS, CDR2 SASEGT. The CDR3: CASSEVETGLYNEQFF. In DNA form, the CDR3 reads TGTGCCAGCAGTGAAGTGGAGACAGGGTTATACAATGAGCAGTTCTTC.